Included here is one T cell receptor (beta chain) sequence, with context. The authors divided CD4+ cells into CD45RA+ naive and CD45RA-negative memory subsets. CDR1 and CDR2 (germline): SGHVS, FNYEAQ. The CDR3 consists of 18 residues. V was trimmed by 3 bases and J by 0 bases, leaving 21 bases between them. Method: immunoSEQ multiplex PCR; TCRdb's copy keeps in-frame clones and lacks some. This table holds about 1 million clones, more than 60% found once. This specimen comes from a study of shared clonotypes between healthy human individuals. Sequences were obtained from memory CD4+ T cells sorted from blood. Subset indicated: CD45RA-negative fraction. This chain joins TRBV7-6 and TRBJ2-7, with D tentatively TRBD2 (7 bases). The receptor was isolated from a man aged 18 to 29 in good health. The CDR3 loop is CASSLGAIGAGASYEQYF. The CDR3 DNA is TGTGCCAGCAGCTTGGGGGCGATTGGCGCGGGGGCCTCCTACGAGCAGTACTTC. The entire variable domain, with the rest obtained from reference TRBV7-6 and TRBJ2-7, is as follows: GAGVSQSPRYKVTKRGQDVALRCDPISGHVSLYWYRQALGQGPEFLTYFNYEAQQDKSGLPNDRFSAERPEGSISTLTIQRTEQRDSAMYRCASSLGAIGAGASYEQYFGPGTRLTVT.